The entry below describes one T cell receptor beta chain. Its antigen is unidentified. It was with 60 Vbeta and 13 Jbeta primers that the PCR ran. Sequenced by immunoSEQ multiplex PCR; TCRdb stores in-frame clones only, minus some. The data contain approximately 200,000 clones, 60% to 80% of them singletons. CDR1 MDHEN and CDR2 SYDVKM come from the germline V gene. V gave up 4 bases and J gave up 3 bases; unmatched junction bases: 4. CDR3 length: 15 residues. These data are taken from a study of cytomegalovirus exposure and HLA in healthy donors. Whole-study results and caveats: TCR beta V- and J-gene trimming was later associated with a missense DCLRE1C variant. There were 164 TCR beta chains listed as cytomegalovirus-associated.

The sample taken for sequencing was PBMCs. The source of this sequence is a man aged 18-30 years in good health and CMV-seronegative. The chain couples TRBV28 to TRBJ1-2, with 11 bases that match TRBD1. For the CDR3, the DNA is TGTGCCAGCAGTTCGAGGACAGGGGGCCACTATGGCTACACCTTC. It codes for CASSSRTGGHYGYTF.